This TCR beta chain stems from a study of blood T cell repertoires in COVID-19. Study background: From T cells, B-cell-depleted T cells, or PBMCs came the material, which was cDNA or gDNA.

Trimming left V 0 bases short and J 0 bases short, with 10 bases between. The CDR3 spans 15 residues. Germline-derived CDR1 and CDR2 are SGHRS and YFSETQ. Original processing notes: Quantification of nucleated cells was approximated via reference gene primer amplification. TCRdb's table, derived via immunoSEQ multiplex PCR, lists solely in-frame clones and lacks some. V and J calls and clone size are given by that table; D and trimming were obtained from the DNA. The sample includes approximately 160,000 clones, approximately 88% of them seen just once. The receptor's source is a woman aged 80 or older with active or convalescent COVID-19. Input material: peripheral blood. This chain uses TRBV5-1 with TRBJ2-7; no clear D gene. The CDR3 region is CASSLGLTISYEQYF. The CDR3 region has the DNA TGCGCCAGCAGCTTGGGCCTAACGATCTCCTACGAGCAGTACTTC.